The 27 T cell receptor beta chains below come from one sample, sequenced in a study of metastatic and nonmetastatic thyroid tumors. Prior to thyroid surgery, none of the patients had received any treatment. TCRdb re-called the PCR reads via MiXCR. Here the sample spans 20,000 to 25,000 clones, approximately 15% being singletons. Specimen: tumor tissue. These receptors originate from a female donor with papillary thyroid cancer or a benign thyroid nodule (not recorded which). Some clones in this sample may be carry-over from other donors' samples.

This clone has a handful of counts. At the DNA level, this CDR3 is encoded by other sequences in the same sample as well. CDR3 bases: TGCAGTGCTAGACGGGGGGGAGGTCCGGGTACCGGGGAGCTGTTTTTT. Protein sequence: CSARRGGGPGTGELFF. The gene calls are TRBV20-1 and TRBJ2-2, with TRBD2 identical over 8 bases. Germline CDR1 is DFQATT and CDR2 is SNEGSKA (reference sequence). The ends lost 2 bases at V and 5 bases at J; junction bases unmatched: 10. This CDR3 contains 16 residues.

This clone has ten or more counts. The DNA of the CDR3 is TGTGCCAGCAGCCCTGGGCGGGTTAAGAACACTGAAGCTTTCTTT. This gives the protein CASSPGRVKNTEAFF. V usage is TRBV7-3 and J usage is TRBJ1-1; D remains ambiguous. The CDR3 is 15 amino acids. Germline CDR1 and CDR2: SGHTA and FQGTGA. Trimming removed 5 bases at V and 1 base at J, with 14 bases between.

This clone was picked up many times. Possible read error: a much larger clone is one base away. DNA for the CDR3: TGTGGCAGCAGCTCCGGGACAGGGACCACCGGGGAGCTGTTTTTT. It codes for CGSSSGTGTTGELFF. V usage is TRBV3-1 and J usage is TRBJ2-2; 9 positions match TRBD1. This CDR3 region has 15 residues. Germline CDR1 LGHDT, CDR2 YNNKEL (reference sequence).

This clone was counted many times. The rearrangement uses TRBV28 and TRBJ1-1; 8 nucleotides agree with TRBD1. The germline gives CDR1 MDHEN, CDR2 SYDVKM. The V gene end was trimmed by 6 bases and the J gene end by 4 bases; junction bases not matched to a gene: 13. The length of the CDR3 is 16 residues. The CDR3 DNA follows: TGTGCCAGCAGACCAGGGTTTAGGACAGGGAGCACTGAAGCTTTCTTT. Translating gives CASRPGFRTGSTEAFF.

The rearrangement joins TRBV6-1 to TRBJ2-7; 9 bases match TRBD1. This CDR3 comprises 15 residues. V shed 1 base, J shed 4 bases, and the junction held 5 bases outside the gene matches. CDR1 is MNHNS and CDR2 is SASEGT in the germline V gene. This CDR3 reads CASSEEIQGAYEQYF. Written as DNA, the CDR3 is TGTGCCAGCAGTGAAGAAATACAGGGGGCATACGAGCAGTACTTC.

This clone has at least ten counts. As DNA, the CDR3 is TGTGCCAGCTCACCCAGACAAATGAACACTGAAGCTTTCTTT. It is translated as CASSPRQMNTEAFF. The V and J genes are TRBV18 and TRBJ1-1; D ambiguous. V was clipped by 3 bases and J by 0 bases, with 8 bases between them. Germline V gives CDR1 KGHSH, CDR2 LQKENI. The CDR3 has 14 residues.

Concerning this clone itself: Possible read error: a much larger clone is one base away. V usage is TRBV5-1 and J usage is TRBJ2-2; 7 bases align to TRBD2. The CDR3 length is 15 residues. The germline gives CDR1 SGHRS, CDR2 YFSETQ. The CDR3 sequence is CAGSFAGVDTWELFF. CDR3 sequence (DNA): TGCGCCGGCAGCTTCGCGGGGGTAGACACCTGGGAGCTGTTTTTT.

This clone occurred a few times. A much larger clone lies a single base off, so this may be a read error. Other DNA variants within this sample encode the same CDR3. The chain uses TRBV7-9 and TRBJ1-4, with 10 nucleotides matching TRBD1. CDR1 is SEHNR, CDR2 FQNEAQ, per germline (reference sequence). The CDR3 covers 14 residues. CDR3: CASSSGQGYEKLFF. The CDR3 DNA reads as TGTGCCAGCAGCTCGGGACAGGGGTATGAAAAACTGTTCTTT.

At least ten counts were recorded for this clone. V is TRBV6-1 and J is TRBJ2-7; 12 nucleotides align to TRBD2. Germline trimming cut 5 bases from V and 2 bases from J; bases unmatched to any gene: 4. Germline V lookup: CDR1 MNHNS, CDR2 SASEGT. This CDR3 spans 15 amino acids. CDR3 DNA: TGTGCCAGCAGTTTGACTAGCGGGGGACCCTACGAGCAGTACTTC. Protein product: CASSLTSGGPYEQYF.

There are many counts of this clone. The V call is TRBV9, the J call TRBJ2-1, with 7 bases matching TRBD2. V shed 0 bases and J 3 bases; nucleotides not matched to a gene: 0. This CDR3 is 14 amino acids long. Germline CDR1 reads SGDLS; CDR2 reads YYNGEE. The CDR3 region is CASSVGGGYNEQFF. DNA of the CDR3: TGTGCCAGCAGCGTAGGCGGGGGCTACAATGAGCAGTTCTTC.

This clone was detected only a few times. This may come from a read error, since a much larger clone is one base off. The chain carries TRBV11-2 and TRBJ2-5; weak D call: TRBD1 (6 bases). Trimming shortened V by 3 bases and J by 5 bases, and 13 bases separated the two germline ends. This CDR3 is built from 14 residues. The germline V gene has CDR1 SGHAT and CDR2 FQNNGV. CDR3 sequence: CASSFNRERETQYF. The CDR3 nucleotides are TGTGCCAGCAGCTTCAACAGGGAGAGGGAGACCCAGTACTTC.

This clone occurred many times. The CDR3 here is CASRQDYNEKLFF. CDR3 nucleotide sequence: TGTGCCAGCAGGCAGGATTATAATGAAAAACTGTTTTTT. The rearrangement links TRBV2 to TRBJ1-4; D unclear. Per germline, CDR1 SNHLY and CDR2 FYNNEI. Trimming removed 6 bases from V and 4 bases from J, with 9 bases in between. The CDR3 extends over 13 amino acids.

This clone was counted a few times. The V call is TRBV15, the J call TRBJ2-7; D unclear. The CDR3 runs to 17 residues. The V and J ends lost 0 bases and 1 base respectively, with 16 bases between them. In germline, CDR1 is LNHNV, CDR2 YYDKDF (reference sequence). CDR3 DNA sequence: TGTGCCACCAGCAGAGATAGGTCAGTGTTTGCTTCCTACGAGCAGTACTTC. It codes for CATSRDRSVFASYEQYF.

With regard to this clone: A read error may be the cause here, since a much bigger clone is one base away. Different DNA sequences within this sample yield the same CDR3. This rearrangement joins TRBV20-1 to TRBJ2-1; D unclear. Deletions cut 3 bases from V and 7 bases from J, with 7 bases between. The CDR3 has 11 amino acids. Germline V lookup: CDR1 DFQATT, CDR2 SNEGSKA (reference sequence). The CDR3 nucleotides read TGCAGTGCTAGTATAGATAATGAGCAGTTCTTC. Protein: CSASIDNEQFF.

This clone was seen at least ten times. The V gene is TRBV12-5, the J gene TRBJ1-5; D uncertain. Deletions cut 0 bases from V and 3 bases from J, with 6 bases between. Germline V lookup: CDR1 LGHNT, CDR2 FRNRAP. The CDR3 spans 14 residues. CDR3 nucleotides: TGTGCTAGTGGTTTGGTACCCCCCAATCAGCCCCAGCATTTT. Amino acids: CASGLVPPNQPQHF.

In its sample, this clone was seen many times. The gene calls are TRBV12-3 or TRBV12-4 and TRBJ1-3; D gene ambiguous. V gave up 5 bases and J gave up 0 bases, with 8 bases separating them. CDR3 size: 14 residues. The CDR3 sequence: CASSRTSSGNTIYF. CDR3 in DNA: TGTGCCAGCAGTCGGACCTCCTCTGGAAACACCATATATTTT.

This clone was detected ten times or more. At one end the junction does not follow the germline gene, possibly because of a read error. The V call is TRBV7-7, the J call TRBJ2-3, with D unclear. The CDR3 totals 13 residues. Germline V CDR1 and CDR2: SSHAT, FNYEAQ (reference sequence). The CDR3, as DNA: TGTGCTAGCAGCTTAGAAGAGGCAGATACGCAGTATTTT. Protein: CASSLEEADTQYF.

This clone was counted at least ten times. J is TRBJ1-1 and V is TRBV5-1, with 8 nucleotides matching TRBD1. The CDR3 is 14 residues long. The trim removed 4 bases at V and 8 bases at J, leaving 10 bases unmatched. Germline assignment: CDR1 SGHRS and CDR2 YFSETQ. The chain's CDR3 is CASSPYTTGAEAFF. The CDR3 DNA is TGCGCCAGCAGCCCCTACACGACAGGGGCCGAAGCTTTCTTT.

This clone was seen ten or more times. The chain couples TRBV7-3 to TRBJ1-2, with 8 positions matching TRBD1. V gave up 5 bases and J gave up 4 bases; unmatched junction bases: 6. Germline assignment: CDR1 SGHTA and CDR2 FQGTGA. The CDR3 consists of 14 residues. The CDR3 region has the DNA TGTGCCAGCAGCACACCGGACAGGGTCTATGGCTACACCTTC. Its protein product is CASSTPDRVYGYTF.

As concerns this clone: Relative to the germline gene, one junction end is altered; a read error may explain this. The V call is TRBV4-1, the J call TRBJ1-2; D call uncertain. The CDR3 runs 15 residues. Germline V gene sequence: CDR1 MGHRA, CDR2 YSYEKL. This CDR3 reads CASSQEGGSFYGHTF. DNA of the CDR3: TGCGCCAGCAGCCAAGAGGGAGGTTCGTTCTATGGCCACACCTTC.

Remarks on this clone: One end of the junction is discordant with germline, which a read error may explain. The gene calls are TRBV5-1 and TRBJ2-5; TRBD2 matches at 12 bases. Germline values: CDR1 SGHRS, CDR2 YFSETQ. The CDR3 length is 18 residues. CDR3 residues: CASSTTLASGRAKETQYF. Written as DNA, the CDR3 is TGCGCCAGCAGCACGACCCTGGCTAGCGGGAGGGCAAAGGAGACGCAGTACTTC.

This clone has just a few counts. The rearrangement joins TRBV6-4 to TRBJ2-5; the match to TRBD1 covers 7 bases. The germline V gene encodes CDR1 MRHNA and CDR2 SNTAGT. The CDR3 contains 13 residues. The V and J ends lost 2 bases and 5 bases, in that order; junction bases with no gene match: 2. Here the CDR3 DNA reads TGTGCCAGCAGTGACAACAGGGGCGAGACCCAGTACTTC. It is translated as CASSDNRGETQYF.

The chain joins TRBV2 to TRBJ2-7; D could derive from TRBD1 or TRBD2 (5 bases each). Germline CDR1 is SNHLY and CDR2 is FYNNEI. Trimming cost V 4 bases and J 5 bases, with 24 bases left between them. CDR3 length: 17 amino acids. CDR3 sequence reads: CASSVGSGRERSDEQYV. The DNA for the CDR3 is TGTGCCAGCAGTGTAGGGTCCGGCAGGGAGAGGAGTGACGAGCAGTACGTC.

This clone appeared a few times. One junction end does not reproduce the germline sequence, and a read error may be involved. The CDR3 DNA reads TGTGCCAGCAGCCAAGGCGGGGGCTCTAATTATGGCTACACCTTC. It codes for CASSQGGGSNYGYTF. The chain links TRBV3-1 to TRBJ1-2, with D possibly being TRBD1 (6 bases). Germline CDR1 is LGHDT and CDR2 is YNNKEL (reference sequence). CDR3 length equals 15 residues.

Concerning this clone: A much larger clonotype is one base distant, so this may be a read error. This chain links TRBV6-1 with TRBJ2-1; weak D call: TRBD1 (5 bases). The CDR3 spans 13 residues. Germline loops: CDR1 MNHNS, CDR2 SASEGT. CDR3 sequence (DNA): TGTGCCAGCAGACTTGACAGTTACAATGAGCAGCTCTTC. Protein product: CASRLDSYNEQLF.

This clone was counted many times. Written as DNA, the CDR3 is TGTGCCAGCAGCTCTAGTCCGGGGAGGAGCACAGATACGCAGTATTTT. It encodes CASSSSPGRSTDTQYF. The V gene is TRBV11-2, the J gene TRBJ2-3; tentative D call: TRBD2 (6 bases). This CDR3 has 16 amino acids. Trimming shortened V by 4 bases and J by 0 bases, and 14 bases separated the two germline ends. Germline CDR1 reads SGHAT; CDR2 reads FQNNGV. Full variable domain (missing parts from reference TRBV11-2 and TRBJ2-3): EAGVAQSPRYKIIEKRQSVAFWCNPISGHATLYWYQQILGQGPKLLIQFQNNGVVDDSQLPKDRFSAERLKGVDSTLKIQPAKLEDSAVYLCASSSSPGRSTDTQYFGPGTRLTVL.

About this clone itself: The same CDR3 also results from other DNA sequences found in this sample. This sequence joins TRBV20-1 and TRBJ2-1; D may match TRBD1 or TRBD2 (7 bases each). CDR1 is DFQATT, CDR2 SNEGSKA, per germline (reference sequence). V was shortened by 8 bases and J by 7 bases, with 18 bases between the two germline ends. This CDR3 is 13 amino acids long. The CDR3 coding sequence is TGCAGTCCAGGGGGGGGAGATTATAATGAGCAGTTCTTC. Translating gives CSPGGGDYNEQFF.